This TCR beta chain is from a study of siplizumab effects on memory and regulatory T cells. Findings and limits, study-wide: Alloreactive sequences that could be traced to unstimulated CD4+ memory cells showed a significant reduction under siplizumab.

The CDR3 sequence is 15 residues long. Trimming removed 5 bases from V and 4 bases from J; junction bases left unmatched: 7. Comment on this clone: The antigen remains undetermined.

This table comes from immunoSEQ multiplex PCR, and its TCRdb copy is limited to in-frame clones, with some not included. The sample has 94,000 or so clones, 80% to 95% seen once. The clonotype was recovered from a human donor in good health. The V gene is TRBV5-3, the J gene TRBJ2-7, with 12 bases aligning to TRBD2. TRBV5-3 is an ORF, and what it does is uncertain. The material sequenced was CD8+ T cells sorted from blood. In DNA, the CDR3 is TGTGCCAGAAGACAGACTAGCGGGGGAGCATACGAGCAGTACTTC. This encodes CARRQTSGGAYEQYF.